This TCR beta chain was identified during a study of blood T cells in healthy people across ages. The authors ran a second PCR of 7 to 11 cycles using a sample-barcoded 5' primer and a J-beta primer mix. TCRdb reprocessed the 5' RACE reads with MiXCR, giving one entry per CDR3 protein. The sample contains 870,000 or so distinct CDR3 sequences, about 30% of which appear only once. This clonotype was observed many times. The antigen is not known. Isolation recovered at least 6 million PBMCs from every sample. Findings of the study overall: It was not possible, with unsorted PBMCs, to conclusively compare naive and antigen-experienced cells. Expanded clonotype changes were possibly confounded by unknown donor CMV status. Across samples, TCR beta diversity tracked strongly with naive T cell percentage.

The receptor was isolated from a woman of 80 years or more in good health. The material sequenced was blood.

CDR3 DNA: TGTGCCACCAGTGATTTGAACAGGAACTATGGCTACACCTTC. Its translation is CATSDLNRNYGYTF. The chain carries TRBV24-1 and TRBJ1-2, with a possible D match to TRBD1 (5 bases). Germline V lookup: CDR1 KGHDR, CDR2 SFDVKD. This CDR3 region has 14 residues. Trimming took 0 bases from V and 2 from J, leaving 6 bases between them.